The entry below describes one T cell receptor (beta chain). No antigen is known for it. cDNA prepared by RNA extraction and subsequent reverse transcription served as the template for sequencing. Clones were sequenced by immunoSEQ multiplex PCR, and TCRdb holds only the in-frame ones, with some missing. Among roughly 190,000 clones listed, approximately 67% were seen once. The CDR3 sequence is 14 residues long. CDR1 SGDLS and CDR2 YYNGEE come from the germline V gene. Deletions cut 2 bases from V and 2 bases from J, with 11 bases between. This sample stems from a study of CD8+ T cells in alopecia areata. Overall study context: The drug, oral tofacitinib, was given to treated patients at 5 to 10 mg twice daily.

Treatment given: oral pan-JAK inhibitor, 5-10 mg twice daily. The study, taken as a whole, reports: Only a single nonresponder existed, so baseline CD8+ expansion links stay unclear. It was observed that many expanded lesional clones persisted in scalp and blood during tofacitinib. TCRs were shared less clearly across patients than in mice, possibly for HLA-related reasons.

The receptor was derived from a human donor with alopecia areata. The material sequenced was CD4+ T cells sorted from blood, taken at week 49, from a patient treated with tofacitinib. V gene TRBV9 combines with J gene TRBJ2-7; D is possibly TRBD1 (6 bases). DNA for the CDR3: TGTGCCAGCAGCGTTGGGGACATCGCCTACGAGCAGTACTTC. It yields the protein CASSVGDIAYEQYF.